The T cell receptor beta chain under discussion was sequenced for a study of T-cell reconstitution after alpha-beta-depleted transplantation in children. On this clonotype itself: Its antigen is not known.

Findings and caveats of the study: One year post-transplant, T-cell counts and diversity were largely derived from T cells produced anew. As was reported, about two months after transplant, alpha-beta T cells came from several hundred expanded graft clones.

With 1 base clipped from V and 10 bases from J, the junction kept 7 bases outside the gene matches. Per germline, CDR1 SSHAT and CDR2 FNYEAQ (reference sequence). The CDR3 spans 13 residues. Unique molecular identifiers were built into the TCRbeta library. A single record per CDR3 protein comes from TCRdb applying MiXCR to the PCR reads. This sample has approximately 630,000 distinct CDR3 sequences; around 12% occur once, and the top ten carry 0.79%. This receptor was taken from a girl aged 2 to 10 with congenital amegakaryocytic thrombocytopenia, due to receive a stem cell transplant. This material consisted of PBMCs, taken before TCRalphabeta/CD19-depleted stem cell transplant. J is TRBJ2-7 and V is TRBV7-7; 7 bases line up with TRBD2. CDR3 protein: CASSLDRAGAQYF. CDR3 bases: TGTGCCAGCAGCTTAGATCGGGCGGGAGCTCAGTACTTC.